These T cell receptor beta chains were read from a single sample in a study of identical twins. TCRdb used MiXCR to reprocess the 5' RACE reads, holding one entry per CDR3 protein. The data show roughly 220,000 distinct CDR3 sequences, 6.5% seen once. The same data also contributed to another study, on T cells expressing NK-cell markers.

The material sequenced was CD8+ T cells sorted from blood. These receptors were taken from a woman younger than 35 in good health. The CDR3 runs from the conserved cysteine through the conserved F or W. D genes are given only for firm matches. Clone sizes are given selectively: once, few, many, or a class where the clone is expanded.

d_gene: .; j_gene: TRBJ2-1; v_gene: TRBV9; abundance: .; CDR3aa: CASSVGTGAFGNEQFF; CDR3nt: TGTGCCAGCAGCGTAGGAACGGGGGCATTTGGGAATGAGCAGTTCTTC
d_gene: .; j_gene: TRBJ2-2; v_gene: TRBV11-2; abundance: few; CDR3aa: CASSPTIFPYTGELFF; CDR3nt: TGTGCCAGCAGCCCCACCATATTCCCATACACCGGGGAGCTGTTTTTT
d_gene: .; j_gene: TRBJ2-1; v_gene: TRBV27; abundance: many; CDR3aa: CASSPLRARAIEQFF; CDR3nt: TGTGCCAGCAGTCCCCTCCGCGCGAGGGCCATTGAGCAGTTCTTC
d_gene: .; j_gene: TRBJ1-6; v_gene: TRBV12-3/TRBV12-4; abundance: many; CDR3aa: CASSSALGRSPLHF; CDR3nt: TGTGCCAGCAGTTCGGCTCTTGGGAGGTCACCCCTCCACTTT
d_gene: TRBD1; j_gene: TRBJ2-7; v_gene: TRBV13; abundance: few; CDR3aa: CASGYRTGAFYEQYF; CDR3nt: TGTGCCAGCGGCTATCGGACAGGGGCCTTCTACGAGCAGTACTTC
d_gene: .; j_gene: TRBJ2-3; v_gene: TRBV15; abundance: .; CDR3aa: CATSRESVVLSTDTQYF; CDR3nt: TGTGCCACCAGCAGAGAATCCGTTGTCTTAAGCACAGATACGCAGTATTTT
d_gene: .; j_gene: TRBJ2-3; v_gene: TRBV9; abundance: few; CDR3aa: CASSVGAGSGDTQYF; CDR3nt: TGTGCCAGCAGCGTAGGGGCGGGGTCGGGAGATACGCAGTATTTT
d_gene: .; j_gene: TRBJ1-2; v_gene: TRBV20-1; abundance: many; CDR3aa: CSARDRDNYGYTF; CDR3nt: TGCAGTGCTAGAGACAGGGACAACTATGGCTACACCTTC
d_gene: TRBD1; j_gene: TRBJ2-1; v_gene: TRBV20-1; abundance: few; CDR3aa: CSARGLNEQFF; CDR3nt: TGCAGTGCGAGGGGGCTTAATGAGCAGTTCTTC
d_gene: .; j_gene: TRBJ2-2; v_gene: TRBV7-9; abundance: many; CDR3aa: CASSLARQSPNTGELFF; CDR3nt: TGTGCCAGCAGCTTAGCGCGACAGTCTCCGAACACCGGGGAGCTGTTTTTT
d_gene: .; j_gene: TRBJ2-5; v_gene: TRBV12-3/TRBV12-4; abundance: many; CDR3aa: CASSPPLQETQYF; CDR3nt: TGTGCCAGCAGTCCGCCCCTCCAAGAGACCCAGTACTTC
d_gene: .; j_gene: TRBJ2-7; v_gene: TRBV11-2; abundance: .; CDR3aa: CASSLASGHSYEQYF; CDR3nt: TGTGCCAGCAGCCTAGCGTCGGGGCACTCCTACGAGCAGTACTTC
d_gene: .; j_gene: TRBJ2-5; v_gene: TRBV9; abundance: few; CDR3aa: CASSVVQAQETQYF; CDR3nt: TGTGCCAGCAGCGTAGTCCAGGCCCAAGAGACCCAGTACTTC
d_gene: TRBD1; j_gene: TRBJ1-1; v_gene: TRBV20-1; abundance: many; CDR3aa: CSAQGQGGPDTEAFF; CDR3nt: TGCAGTGCCCAGGGACAGGGGGGTCCCGACACTGAAGCTTTCTTT
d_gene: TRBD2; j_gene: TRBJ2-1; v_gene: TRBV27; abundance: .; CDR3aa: CASSPTGGVSYNEQFF; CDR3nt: TGTGCCAGCAGTCCTACTGGGGGGGTGTCCTACAATGAGCAGTTCTTC
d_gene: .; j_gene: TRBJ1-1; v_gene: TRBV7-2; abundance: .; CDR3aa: CASSFRGQTEAFF; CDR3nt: TGTGCCAGCAGCTTCAGGGGTCAGACTGAAGCTTTCTTT
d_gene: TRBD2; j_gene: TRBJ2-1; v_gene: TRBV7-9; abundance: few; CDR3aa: CASSETVRTSVNEQFF; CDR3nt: TGTGCCAGCAGCGAAACGGTACGGACTAGTGTCAATGAGCAGTTCTTC
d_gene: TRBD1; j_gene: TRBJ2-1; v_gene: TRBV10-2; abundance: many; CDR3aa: CASSQLGQDHLNDEQFF; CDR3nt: TGCGCCAGCAGCCAACTCGGACAGGATCATCTGAATGATGAGCAGTTCTTC
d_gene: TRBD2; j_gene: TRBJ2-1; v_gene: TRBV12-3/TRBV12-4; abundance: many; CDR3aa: CASSPGTSGRAPYNEQFF; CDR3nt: TGTGCCAGCAGTCCCGGGACTAGCGGGCGGGCTCCCTACAATGAGCAGTTCTTC
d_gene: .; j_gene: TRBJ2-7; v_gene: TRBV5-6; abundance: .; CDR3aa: CASTRGGYEQYF; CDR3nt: TGTGCCAGCACGCGAGGGGGATACGAGCAGTACTTC
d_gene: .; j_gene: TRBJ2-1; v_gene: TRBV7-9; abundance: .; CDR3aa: CASSLGQGLAEQFF; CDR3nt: TGTGCCAGCAGCTTAGGGCAGGGACTTGCTGAGCAGTTCTTC
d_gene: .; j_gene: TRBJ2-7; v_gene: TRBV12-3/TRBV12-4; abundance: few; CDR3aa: CASSFGPNEQYF; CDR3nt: TGTGCCAGCAGTTTCGGGCCGAACGAGCAGTACTTC
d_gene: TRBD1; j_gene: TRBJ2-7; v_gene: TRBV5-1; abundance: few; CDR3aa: CASSLTRTGGSLEQYF; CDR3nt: TGCGCCAGCAGCTTGACCCGGACAGGCGGTTCCCTCGAGCAGTACTTC
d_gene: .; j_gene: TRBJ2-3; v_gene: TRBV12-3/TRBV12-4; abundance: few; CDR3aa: CASSLGVRDTQYF; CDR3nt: TGTGCCAGCAGTTTAGGTGTTAGGGATACGCAGTATTTT
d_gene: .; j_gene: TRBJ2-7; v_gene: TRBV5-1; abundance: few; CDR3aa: CASSVTGTRGVYEQYF; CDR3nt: TGCGCCAGCAGCGTTACCGGGACTCGAGGGGTCTACGAGCAGTACTTC
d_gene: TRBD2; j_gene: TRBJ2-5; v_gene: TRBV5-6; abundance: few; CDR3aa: CASSWGSGGTGETQYF; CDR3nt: TGTGCCAGCAGCTGGGGCAGCGGGGGAACGGGAGAGACCCAGTACTTC
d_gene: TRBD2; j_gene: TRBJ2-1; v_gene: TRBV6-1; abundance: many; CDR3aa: CASRSVSGSYNEQFF; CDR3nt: TGTGCCAGCAGGAGCGTTAGCGGGAGCTACAATGAGCAGTTCTTC
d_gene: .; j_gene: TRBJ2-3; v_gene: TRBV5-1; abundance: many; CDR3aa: CASSLSSDTQYF; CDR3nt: TGCGCCAGCAGTTTGTCTTCAGATACGCAGTATTTT
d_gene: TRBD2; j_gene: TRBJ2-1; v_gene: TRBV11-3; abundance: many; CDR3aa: CASSWTSGSREQFF; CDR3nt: TGTGCCAGCAGCTGGACTAGCGGGAGCCGAGAGCAGTTCTTC
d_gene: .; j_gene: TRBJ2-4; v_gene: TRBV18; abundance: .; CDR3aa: CASSPFDVNIQYF; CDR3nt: TGTGCCAGCTCACCTTTTGACGTAAACATTCAGTACTTC
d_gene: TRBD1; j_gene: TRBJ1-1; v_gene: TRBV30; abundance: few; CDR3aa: CACRPTGQPEAFF; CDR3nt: TGTGCCTGCCGACCGACAGGGCAACCCGAAGCTTTCTTT
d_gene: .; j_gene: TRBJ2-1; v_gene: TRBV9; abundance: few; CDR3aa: CASSVAGDSDEQFF; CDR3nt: TGTGCCAGCAGCGTAGCGGGGGACTCCGATGAGCAGTTCTTC
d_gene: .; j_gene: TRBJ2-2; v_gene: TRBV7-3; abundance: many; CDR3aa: CASSFAGDGELFF; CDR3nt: TGTGCCAGCAGCTTCGCCGGGGACGGGGAGCTGTTTTTT
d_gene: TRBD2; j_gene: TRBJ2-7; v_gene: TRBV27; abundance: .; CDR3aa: CASSTSGDYYEQYF; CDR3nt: TGTGCCAGCAGTACTAGCGGGGATTACTACGAGCAGTACTTC
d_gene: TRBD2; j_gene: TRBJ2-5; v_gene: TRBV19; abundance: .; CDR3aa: CASRSGGYQETQYF; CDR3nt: TGTGCCAGTAGAAGCGGGGGGTACCAAGAGACCCAGTACTTC
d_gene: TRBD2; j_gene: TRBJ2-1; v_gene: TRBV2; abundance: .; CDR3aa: CASSRSGGNNEQFF; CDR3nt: TGTGCCAGCAGCCGGAGCGGGGGAAACAATGAGCAGTTCTTC
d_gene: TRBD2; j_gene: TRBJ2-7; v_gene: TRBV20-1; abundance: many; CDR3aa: CSASGLAGAEQYF; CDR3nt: TGCAGTGCTAGTGGACTAGCGGGAGCCGAGCAGTACTTC
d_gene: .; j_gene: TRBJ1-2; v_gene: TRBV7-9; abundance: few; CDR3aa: CASSMDSLGYGYTF; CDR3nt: TGTGCCAGCAGCATGGACAGCTTGGGCTATGGCTACACCTTC
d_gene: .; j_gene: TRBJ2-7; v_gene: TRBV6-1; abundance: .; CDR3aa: CASRHEYLTGLTTYEQYF; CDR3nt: TGTGCCAGCAGGCACGAGTACCTAACCGGACTTACCACCTACGAGCAGTACTTC
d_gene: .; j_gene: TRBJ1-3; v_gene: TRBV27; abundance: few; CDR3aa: CASWEGRTGNTIYF; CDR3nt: TGTGCCAGTTGGGAGGGGAGGACTGGAAACACCATATATTTT
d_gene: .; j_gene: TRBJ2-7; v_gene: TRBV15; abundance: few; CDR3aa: CATSRARGRQTYEQYF; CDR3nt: TGTGCCACCAGCAGAGCTAGGGGACGACAGACCTACGAGCAGTACTTC
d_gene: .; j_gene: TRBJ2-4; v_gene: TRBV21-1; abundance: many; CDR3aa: CASGTGPRGAKNIQYF; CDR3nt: TGTGCCAGCGGGACCGGGCCGAGAGGGGCCAAAAACATTCAGTACTTC
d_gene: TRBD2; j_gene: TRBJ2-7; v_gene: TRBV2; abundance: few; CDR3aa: CASSVKGLAETYEQYF; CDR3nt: TGTGCCAGCAGTGTAAAGGGACTAGCGGAAACCTACGAGCAGTACTTC
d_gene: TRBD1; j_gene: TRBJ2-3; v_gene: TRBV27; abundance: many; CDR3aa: CASSTTGITDTQYF; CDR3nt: TGTGCCAGCAGTACGACAGGGATAACAGATACGCAGTATTTT
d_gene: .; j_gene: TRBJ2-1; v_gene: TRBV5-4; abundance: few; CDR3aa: CASSLAADNEQFF; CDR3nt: TGTGCCAGCAGCTTGGCGGCAGACAATGAGCAGTTCTTC
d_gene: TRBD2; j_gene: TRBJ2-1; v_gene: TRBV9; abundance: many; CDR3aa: CASSVDGRGNEQFF; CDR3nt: TGTGCCAGCAGCGTAGACGGGAGGGGCAATGAGCAGTTCTTC